One and the same sample provided the 10 T cell receptor beta chains below, sequenced in a study of blood T cell repertoires in COVID-19 (dated by TCRdb to about 2020). Library preparation was by the immunoSEQ multiplex PCR assay. TCRdb stores this immuneACCESS table with in-frame sequences only. Part of the clones is absent; in the studies checked, under half of the shortfall reflects unresolved V genes, and no reason is known for the rest. The sample table contains roughly 200,000 clones; only one count was recorded for roughly four fifths of them. 10% to 15% of the sample is in the top ten clones. The specimen sequenced was PBMCs or T cells enriched from blood (not recorded which). The receptors shown here come from a man aged 40-50 years who had recovered from COVID-19.

The chain uses TRBV11-2 and TRBJ1-2; D is perhaps TRBD1 (5 bases). This CDR3 is built from 18 residues. Germline CDR1 and CDR2: SGHAT and FQNNGV. The V end was cut by 4 bases, the J end by 2 bases, with 23 bases between. The CDR3 sequence: CASSSLGARQGANYGYTF. The CDR3, as DNA: TGTGCCAGCAGCTCTTTAGGGGCCCGACAAGGTGCGAACTATGGCTACACCTTC.

This chain connects TRBV3-1 (or the pseudogene TRBV3-2) to TRBJ2-7; possibly TRBD1 for D (5 bases). This CDR3 region has 15 residues. The V end lost 5 bases, the J end lost 3 bases, and 17 bases lay between the germline ends. Germline CDR1 reads LGHDT; CDR2 reads YNNKEL (reference sequence). DNA for the CDR3: TGTGCCAGCAGCAGACGGACACCCCTGGGCTACGAGCAGTACTTC. This encodes CASSRRTPLGYEQYF.

This rearrangement joins TRBV9 to TRBJ1-4, with D uncertain. Germline V CDR1 and CDR2: SGDLS, YYNGEE. This CDR3 spans 14 amino acids. V lost 0 bases to trimming and J lost 6 bases, with 9 bases between them. This chain's CDR3 is CASSVAGTDEKLFF. The CDR3 DNA follows: TGTGCCAGCAGCGTAGCGGGAACGGATGAAAAACTGTTTTTT. The variable domain in full, completed from reference TRBV9 and TRBJ1-4, reads DSGVTQTPKHLITATGQRVTLRCSPRSGDLSVYWYQQSLDQGLQFLIQYYNGEERAKGNILERFSAQQFPDLHSELNLSSLELGDSALYFCASSVAGTDEKLFFGSGTQLSVL.

Only one count was recorded for this clone. The chain recombines TRBV28 with TRBJ2-4; the D gene is possibly TRBD1 (5 bases). The CDR3 contains 16 residues. Between the trimmed V and J ends, which lost 8 bases and 0 bases, there was a span of 17 bases. In germline, CDR1 is MDHEN, CDR2 SYDVKM. CDR3 nucleotides: TGTGCCAGCGGAGAACAGGCCTATAAAGCCAAAAACATTCAGTACTTC. This codes for CASGEQAYKAKNIQYF.

The chain couples TRBV6-5 to TRBJ2-1; possibly TRBD2 for D (7 bases). V shed 8 bases and J shed 5 bases, with 16 bases lying between them. Germline loops: CDR1 MNHEY, CDR2 SVGAGI. The CDR3 extends over 14 amino acids. The CDR3 here is CASRRGGTHNEQFF. The DNA of the CDR3 is TGTGCCAGCCGGAGGGGGGGGACCCACAATGAGCAGTTCTTC.

The chain links TRBV5-3 to TRBJ2-1; 8 nucleotides align to TRBD2. TRBV5-3 is an ORF; its function is uncertain. This CDR3 is 16 amino acids long. V gave up 1 base and J gave up 5 bases; unmatched junction bases: 8. The CDR3 region has the DNA TGTGCCAGAAGCTTGTTGCCGGAGCGGGAGAACAATGAGCAGTTCTTC. Its translation: CARSLLPERENNEQFF.

This clone has only one observation. J is TRBJ1-6 and V is TRBV18, with a weak D call TRBD1 (5 bases). Germline lookup yields CDR1 KGHSH and CDR2 LQKENI. The CDR3 spans 17 residues. Trimming cost V 3 bases and J 10 bases, with 22 bases left between them. CDR3 region: CASSPVPGRVERSPLHF. In DNA form, the CDR3 reads TGTGCCAGCTCACCCGTGCCTGGCAGGGTCGAAAGGTCACCCCTCCACTTT.

The chain couples TRBV19 to TRBJ2-1; 7 bases are a match to TRBD2. V lost 0 bases and J lost 6; bases outside the gene matches: 14. The CDR3 has 18 residues. Germline CDR1 and CDR2: LNHDA and SQIVND (reference sequence). The CDR3, as DNA: TGTGCCAGTAGTATAGAGGTTCTGACTAGCAGATTCTTCAATGAGCAGTTCTTC. It yields the protein CASSIEVLTSRFFNEQFF.

A single count supports this clone. V and J are TRBV7-2 and TRBJ2-7, with unresolved D. This CDR3 comprises 15 residues. Germline values: CDR1 SGHTA, CDR2 FQGNSA. With 5 bases removed from V and 3 bases from J, the gap between germline ends came to 17 bases. CDR3 sequence: CASSAGFSRHYEQYF. CDR3 in DNA: TGTGCCAGCAGCGCTGGTTTCAGCCGACACTACGAGCAGTACTTC. Together with reference TRBV7-2 and TRBJ2-7, the CDR3 gives the full variable domain: GAGVSQSPSNKVTEKGKDVELRCDPISGHTALYWYRQSLGQGLEFLIYFQGNSAPDKSGLPSDRFSAERTGGSVSTLTIQRTQQEDSAVYLCASSAGFSRHYEQYFGPGTRLTVT.

This clone was counted at least ten times. This rearrangement joins TRBV27 to TRBJ2-1; 7 bases are a match to TRBD2. The CDR3 loop spans 18 amino acids. The germline gives CDR1 MNHEY, CDR2 SMNVEV (reference sequence). With 3 bases clipped from V and 1 base from J, the junction kept 12 bases outside the gene matches. The CDR3 region has the DNA TGTGCCAGCAGTTTTCAAGCGGGGCCTAAGGAGTCCTACAATGAGCAGTTCTTC. As protein: CASSFQAGPKESYNEQFF.